A selection of T cell receptor beta chains follows, all from one sample in a study of cytomegalovirus exposure and HLA in healthy donors. Profiling relied on immunoSEQ multiplex PCR, and the TCRdb table lists in-frame clones only, not all of them. The sample contains tens of thousands of clones, 90% to 95% of which appear only once. The sequenced sample was PBMCs. The receptors shown here come from a woman between 18 and 30 years old in good health and CMV-seropositive. The CDR3 runs from the conserved cysteine through the conserved F or W. Each record gives: V gene, CDR3 length, J gene, D gene, clone size, CDR3 protein, CDR3 DNA. The D gene is left open where the match is weak. Only part of the rows carry a size: once, few, many, or a class if the clone is expanded.

TRBV28,15,TRBJ2-7,NA,NA,CASSLYRDTSYEQYF,TGTGCCAGCAGTTTATACCGGGACACCTCCTACGAGCAGTACTTC
TRBV15,16,TRBJ1-2,TRBD1,once,CATSRDQGQGARGYTF,TGTGCCACCAGCAGAGATCAAGGACAGGGGGCGCGCGGCTACACCTTC
TRBV11-3,13,TRBJ2-2,NA,once,CASSLQGAGELFF,TGTGCCAGCAGCCTACAGGGTGCGGGGGAGCTGTTTTTT
TRBV5-4,15,TRBJ1-4,TRBD1,once,CASSKPGQGEEKLFF,TGTGCCAGCAGCAAACCGGGACAGGGGGAGGAAAAACTGTTTTTT
TRBV9,16,TRBJ2-5,TRBD2,NA,CASSGRGLAGQETQYF,TGTGCCAGCAGCGGGCGGGGACTAGCGGGTCAAGAGACCCAGTACTTC
TRBV28,14,TRBJ1-2,NA,NA,CASRPTGTNYGYTF,TGTGCCAGCAGACCGACAGGCACCAACTATGGCTACACCTTC
TRBV5-1,15,TRBJ2-1,NA,NA,CASSLDGMLNNEQFF,TGCGCCAGCAGCTTGGACGGGATGTTAAACAATGAGCAGTTCTTC
TRBV27,15,TRBJ1-2,NA,NA,CASSLSGRTNYGYTF,TGTGCCAGCAGTTTATCGGGCAGAACCAACTATGGCTACACCTTC
TRBV4-1,15,TRBJ1-2,NA,NA,CASSQDTSYRFGYTF,TGCGCCAGCAGCCAAGATACCTCCTATCGCTTTGGCTACACCTTC
TRBV6-1,14,TRBJ2-7,NA,NA,CASSDRQANYEQYF,TGTGCCAGCAGTGATCGGCAGGCCAACTACGAGCAGTACTTC
TRBV13,16,TRBJ2-3,TRBD2,NA,CASSPGGAGFADTQYF,TGTGCCAGCAGCCCGGGGGGAGCGGGTTTCGCAGATACGCAGTATTTT
TRBV7-3,17,TRBJ2-1,NA,NA,CASSLTGAGPAADEQFF,TGTGCCAGCAGCTTAACGGGTGCGGGACCCGCTGCAGATGAGCAGTTCTTC
TRBV7-9,15,TRBJ1-2,NA,NA,CASSSTSGGAYGYTF,TGTGCCAGCAGCTCCACCTCGGGGGGGGCTTACGGCTACACCTTC
TRBV15,16,TRBJ1-3,NA,NA,CATSRERGYSGNTIYF,TGTGCCACCAGCAGAGAGAGGGGGTACTCTGGAAACACCATATATTTT
TRBV30,17,TRBJ2-1,NA,NA,CAWRESYPRAVYNEQFF,TGTGCCTGGAGAGAGTCCTACCCCCGTGCGGTATACAATGAGCAGTTCTTC
TRBV6-1,14,TRBJ2-5,TRBD1,NA,CASSEMTGRETQYF,TGTGCCAGCAGTGAAATGACAGGGCGAGAGACCCAGTACTTC
TRBV19,17,TRBJ1-5,TRBD1,NA,CASSIRPGQGLNQPQHF,TGTGCCAGTAGTATTCGTCCAGGACAGGGGCTAAATCAGCCCCAGCATTTT
TRBV27,16,TRBJ2-5,NA,NA,CASRGRRGFGKETQYF,TGTGCCAGCAGAGGTAGGAGGGGATTTGGAAAAGAGACCCAGTACTTC
TRBV11-2,14,TRBJ2-7,NA,NA,CASRKIRDSYEQYF,TGTGCCAGCAGAAAAATCAGGGATTCCTACGAGCAGTACTTC
TRBV5-1,15,TRBJ2-5,TRBD2,NA,CASSNAGTSVETQYF,TGCGCCAGCAGCAATGCCGGGACTAGCGTAGAGACCCAGTACTTC
TRBV7-9,15,TRBJ1-1,NA,NA,CASSKPTSMNTEAFF,TGTGCCAGCAGCAAACCGACAAGCATGAACACTGAAGCTTTCTTT
TRBV15,15,TRBJ1-1,TRBD1,NA,CATSRDLHRGTEAFF,TGTGCCACCAGCAGAGATTTGCACAGGGGCACTGAAGCTTTCTTT
TRBV27,15,TRBJ1-4,TRBD1,NA,CASSTRDRINEKLFF,TGTGCCAGCAGTACCAGGGACAGGATAAATGAAAAACTGTTTTTT
TRBV28,17,TRBJ2-7,TRBD2,NA,CASSSAGLSGVSYEQYF,TGTGCCAGCAGTTCCGCCGGTTTGAGCGGGGTCTCCTACGAGCAGTACTTC
TRBV28,17,TRBJ2-3,TRBD2,NA,CASSFYSSSGLTDTQYF,TGTGCCAGCAGTTTCTATTCGAGTAGCGGGTTAACAGATACGCAGTATTTT
TRBV10-2,15,TRBJ1-6,NA,NA,CASSGGGTVNSPLHF,TGCGCCAGCAGTGGGGGGGGGACTGTGAATTCACCCCTCCACTTT
TRBV6-5,14,TRBJ1-2,NA,NA,CASSYSVGADGYTF,TGTGCCAGCAGTTACTCTGTCGGAGCTGATGGCTACACCTTC
TRBV4-3,16,TRBJ2-5,NA,NA,CASSQDSGRDPETQYF,TGCGCCAGCAGCCAAGACTCCGGTCGGGATCCCGAGACCCAGTACTTC
TRBV13,14,TRBJ2-7,TRBD2,NA,CASSLLEAGGLQYF,TGTGCCAGCAGCTTATTAGAGGCGGGAGGGCTACAGTACTTC
TRBV11-3,14,TRBJ2-5,TRBD2,NA,CASSQSGGKETQYF,TGTGCCAGCAGCCAGTCGGGGGGGAAAGAGACCCAGTACTTC
TRBV21-1,15,TRBJ1-6,NA,once,CASRAPDSFNSPLHF,TGTGCCAGCAGGGCCCCGGACAGCTTTAATTCACCCCTCCACTTT
TRBV7-9,15,TRBJ2-1,TRBD1,NA,CASSPGQGGWNEQFF,TGTGCCAGCAGCCCCGGACAGGGTGGCTGGAATGAGCAGTTCTTC
TRBV2,14,TRBJ1-2,NA,NA,CARYYRLINYGYTF,TGTGCCAGATACTATAGACTAATTAACTATGGCTACACCTTC
TRBV7-6,16,TRBJ2-5,NA,NA,CASSEGGTRKEETQYF,TGTGCCAGCAGCGAGGGCGGTACGAGAAAGGAAGAGACCCAGTACTTC
TRBV18,13,TRBJ2-5,TRBD1,NA,CASSPGQQETQYF,TGTGCCAGCTCACCGGGACAGCAAGAGACCCAGTACTTC
TRBV6-1,14,TRBJ1-4,NA,NA,CASRKTATNEKLFF,TGTGCCAGCAGAAAGACAGCAACTAATGAAAAACTGTTTTTT
TRBV19,17,TRBJ1-1,NA,NA,CASSKNTGYKSITEAFF,TGTGCCAGTAGTAAAAACACAGGTTATAAGTCTATCACTGAAGCTTTCTTT
TRBV19,14,TRBJ2-3,TRBD2,NA,CASSISGGRDTQYF,TGTGCCAGTAGTATTAGCGGGGGAAGGGATACGCAGTATTTT
TRBV6-6,15,TRBJ1-1,NA,few,CASSYSPGDNTEAFF,TGTGCCAGCAGTTACTCACCAGGGGACAACACTGAAGCTTTCTTT
TRBV4-1,21,TRBJ2-7,TRBD1,NA,CASSQFLNRDRGDSFIYEQYF,TGCGCCAGCAGCCAATTTCTCAACCGGGACAGGGGGGATTCCTTCATCTACGAGCAGTACTTC
TRBV7-2,12,TRBJ1-6,TRBD1,few,CASSSDRSPLHF,TGTGCCAGCAGCTCGGACAGGAGTCCCCTCCACTTT
TRBV5-1,12,TRBJ1-1,NA,NA,CASSLPSEKAFF,TGCGCCAGCAGCTTGCCCAGCGAGAAAGCTTTCTTT
TRBV6-1,14,TRBJ1-5,NA,NA,CASSDSYSNQPQHF,TGTGCCAGCAGTGACAGTTATAGCAATCAGCCCCAGCATTTT
TRBV16,12,TRBJ2-3,NA,NA,CASSPSTDTQYF,TGTGCCAGCAGCCCCTCTACAGATACGCAGTATTTT
TRBV28,16,TRBJ1-4,TRBD1,once,CASSVRQGRTNEKLFF,TGTGCCAGCAGTGTCCGACAGGGTAGGACTAATGAAAAACTGTTTTTT
TRBV19,15,TRBJ1-5,TRBD1,NA,CASRPETGGNQPQHF,TGTGCCAGTAGACCTGAAACAGGGGGCAATCAGCCCCAGCATTTT
TRBV18,13,TRBJ2-1,TRBD1,NA,CASSGQSYNEQFF,TGTGCCAGCTCGGGACAGTCCTACAATGAGCAGTTCTTC
TRBV18,13,TRBJ2-7,NA,NA,CASSPSDSYEQYF,TGTGCCAGCTCACCGTCGGACAGCTACGAGCAGTACTTC
TRBV10-2,13,TRBJ1-2,NA,NA,CASSDQGGYGYTF,TGCGCCAGCAGTGACCAGGGTGGCTATGGCTACACCTTC
TRBV5-3,16,TRBJ1-5,TRBD1,NA,CARRPYSGTGNQPQHF,TGTGCCAGAAGACCATACTCCGGGACAGGGAATCAGCCCCAGCATTTT
TRBV4-1,14,TRBJ1-5,TRBD1,NA,CASSQVTGDQPQHF,TGCGCCAGCAGCCAAGTGACAGGGGATCAGCCCCAGCATTTT
TRBV2,13,TRBJ2-7,TRBD1,NA,CASQTGVFWEQYF,TGTGCCAGCCAGACAGGGGTTTTTTGGGAGCAGTACTTC
TRBV6-5,13,TRBJ1-5,NA,few,CASSMDWGQPQHF,TGTGCCAGCAGCATGGATTGGGGCCAGCCCCAGCATTTT
TRBV14,15,TRBJ2-7,NA,NA,CASSQSRDSTYEQYF,TGTGCCAGCAGCCAGTCGCGGGACAGCACCTACGAGCAGTACTTC
TRBV7-9,18,TRBJ1-6,TRBD1,NA,CASSLRGRGRDLDSPLHF,TGTGCCAGCAGCTTAAGGGGCAGGGGGCGGGATCTGGATTCACCCCTCCACTTT
TRBV6-5,15,TRBJ1-2,TRBD1,NA,CASGNGGTGGSGYTF,TGTGCCAGCGGTAACGGCGGGACAGGGGGCTCTGGCTACACCTTC
TRBV11-2,13,TRBJ1-2,TRBD1,NA,CASSTFDRAGYTF,TGTGCCAGCAGCACCTTCGACAGGGCCGGCTACACCTTC
TRBV27,18,TRBJ2-1,NA,NA,CASSLSNHPNRVGDEQFF,TGTGCCAGCAGTTTATCGAATCACCCAAACAGGGTAGGGGATGAGCAGTTCTTC